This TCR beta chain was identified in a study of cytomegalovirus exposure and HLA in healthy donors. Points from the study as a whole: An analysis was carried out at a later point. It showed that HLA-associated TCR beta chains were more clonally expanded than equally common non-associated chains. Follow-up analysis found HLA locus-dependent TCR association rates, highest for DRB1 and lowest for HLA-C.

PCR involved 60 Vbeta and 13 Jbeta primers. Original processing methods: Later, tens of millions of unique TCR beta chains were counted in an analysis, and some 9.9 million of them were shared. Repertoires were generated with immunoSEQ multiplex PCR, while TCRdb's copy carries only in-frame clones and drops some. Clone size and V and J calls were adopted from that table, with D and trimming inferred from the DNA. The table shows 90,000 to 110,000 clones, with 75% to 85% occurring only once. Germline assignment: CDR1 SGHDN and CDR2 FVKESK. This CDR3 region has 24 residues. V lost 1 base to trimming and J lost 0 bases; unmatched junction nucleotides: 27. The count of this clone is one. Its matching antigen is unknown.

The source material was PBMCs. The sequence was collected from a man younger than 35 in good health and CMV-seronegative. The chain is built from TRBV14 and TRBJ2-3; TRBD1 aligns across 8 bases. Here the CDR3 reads CASSQVNSRILDREGSTSTDTQYF. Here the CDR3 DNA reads TGTGCCAGCAGCCAAGTTAATTCCCGCATACTGGACAGGGAAGGTTCGACTAGCACAGATACGCAGTATTTT.